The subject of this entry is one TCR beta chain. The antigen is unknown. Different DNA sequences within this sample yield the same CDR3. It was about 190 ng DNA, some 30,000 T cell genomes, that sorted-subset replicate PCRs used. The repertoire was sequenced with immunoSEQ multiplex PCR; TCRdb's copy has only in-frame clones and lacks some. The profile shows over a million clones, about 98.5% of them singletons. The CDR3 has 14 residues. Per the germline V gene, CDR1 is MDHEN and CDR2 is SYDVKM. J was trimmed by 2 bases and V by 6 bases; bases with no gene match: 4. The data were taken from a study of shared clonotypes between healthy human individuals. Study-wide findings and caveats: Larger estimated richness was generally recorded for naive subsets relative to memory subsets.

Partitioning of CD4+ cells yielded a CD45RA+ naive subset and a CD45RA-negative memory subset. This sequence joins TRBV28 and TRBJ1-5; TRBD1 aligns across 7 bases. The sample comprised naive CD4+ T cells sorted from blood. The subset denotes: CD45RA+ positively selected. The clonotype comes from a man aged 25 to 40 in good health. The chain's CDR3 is CASSSGQGNQPQHF. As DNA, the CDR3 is TGTGCCAGCAGCTCCGGACAGGGCAATCAGCCCCAGCATTTT.